Described below is a single T cell receptor (beta chain) sequence and its context. This sample is drawn from a study of blood T cell repertoires in COVID-19. The overall study: There were acute and convalescent COVID-19 samples, and they came from the United States, Italy and Spain. PBMCs, B-cell-depleted T cells, or T cells provided the cDNA or gDNA that made up the material.

V lost 7 bases and J lost 4, with 11 bases in between. Germline V lookup: CDR1 MNHEY, CDR2 SVGAGI. This CDR3 spans 13 amino acids. As originally analysed: Reference gene primers were amplified, and this amplification served to estimate nucleated cell counts. Clones were sequenced by immunoSEQ multiplex PCR, and TCRdb holds only the in-frame ones, with some missing. V, J and clone size reflect that table, while D and trimming were determined from the DNA. The sample contains 220,000 or so clones, approximately 88% of which appear only once. The clonotype was recovered from a man aged 60 to 75 who had recovered from COVID-19. The V and J genes are TRBV6-5 and TRBJ2-1, with D tentatively TRBD1 (5 bases). Sample: peripheral blood. CDR3 loop: CASTRDSYNEQFF. The CDR3 DNA follows: TGTGCCAGCACACGCGACAGTTACAATGAGCAGTTCTTC.